Many counts were recorded for the clone carrying this T cell receptor (beta chain). Its cognate antigen is unknown. Germline V gene lookup returns CDR1 MNHEY and CDR2 SVGEGT. The V and J ends lost 7 bases and 2 bases, in that order; junction bases with no gene match: 4. The CDR3 runs 14 residues. These data originate in a study of T-cell reconstitution after alpha-beta-depleted transplantation in children. Notes on the study in general: There were reportedly several hundred expanded graft clones from which alpha-beta T cells came about two months after transplant. Some patients' high day-60 TCRbeta diversity was attributed to recipient cells surviving conditioning.

As it was prepared, the TCRbeta library received unique molecular identifiers. MiXCR, applied by TCRdb to the PCR reads, yields one record per CDR3 protein. The sample shows about 590,000 distinct CDR3 sequences, approximately 12% of them seen only once. The chain carries TRBV6-2 or TRBV6-3 and TRBJ2-5; 10 bases fit TRBD2. The sequence came from a male patient between 10 and 17 years old who had a stem cell transplant for acute myeloid leukemia, so the T cells may come from the graft donor. The specimen was PBMCs, mostly from graft donor cells, collected 360 days after TCRalphabeta/CD19-depleted stem cell transplant. CDR3 region: CASIRAGGQETQYF. CDR3 in DNA: TGTGCCAGCATCCGAGCGGGAGGGCAAGAGACCCAGTACTTC.